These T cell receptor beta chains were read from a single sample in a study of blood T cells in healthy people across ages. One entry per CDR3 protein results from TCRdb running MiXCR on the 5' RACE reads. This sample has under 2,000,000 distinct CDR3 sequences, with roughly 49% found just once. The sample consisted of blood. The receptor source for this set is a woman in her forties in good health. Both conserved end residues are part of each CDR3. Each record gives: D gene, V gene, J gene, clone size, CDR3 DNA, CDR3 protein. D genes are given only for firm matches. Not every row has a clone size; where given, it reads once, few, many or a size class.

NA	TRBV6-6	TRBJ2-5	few	TGTGCCAGCAGTTACTCTCCAACTAGTTCAGGAGAGACCCAGTACTTC	CASSYSPTSSGETQYF
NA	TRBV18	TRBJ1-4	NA	TGTGCCAGCTCACTTCGCCCAGGATTTTCAGATGAAAAACTGTTTTTT	CASSLRPGFSDEKLFF
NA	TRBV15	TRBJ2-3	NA	TGTGCCACCAGCAGGTCAGACACGGGACGGACCCTGGGTACGCAGTATTTT	CATSRSDTGRTLGTQYF
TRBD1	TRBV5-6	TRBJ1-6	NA	TGTGCCAGCAGGGAAAGGGACAGGGGCAACTCACCCCTCCACTTT	CASRERDRGNSPLHF
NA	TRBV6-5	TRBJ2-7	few	TGTGCCAGCTTAGGCCTAGCGACCTACGAGCAGTACTTC	CASLGLATYEQYF
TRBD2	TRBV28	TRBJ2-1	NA	TGTGCCAGCGGTTTAGGGCTAGCGGAGACCTACAATGAGCAGTTCTTC	CASGLGLAETYNEQFF
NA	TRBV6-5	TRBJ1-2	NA	TGTGCCAGCAGTTACAGACCCAGGGATGGCTACACCTTC	CASSYRPRDGYTF
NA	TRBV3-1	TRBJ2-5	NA	TGTGCCAGCAGCCAAGAAGTCAGGAGAGGGGAGACCCAGTACTTC	CASSQEVRRGETQYF
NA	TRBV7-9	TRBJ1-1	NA	TGTGCCAGCAGCCCCGGAGGGGACACTGAAGCTTTCTTT	CASSPGGDTEAFF
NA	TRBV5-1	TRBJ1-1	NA	TGCGCCAGCAGCTTTGCCCTAACAGGGAACACTGAAGCTTTCTTT	CASSFALTGNTEAFF
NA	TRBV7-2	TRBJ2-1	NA	TGTGCCAGCAGATTGACGGTGCATGAGCAGTTCTTC	CASRLTVHEQFF
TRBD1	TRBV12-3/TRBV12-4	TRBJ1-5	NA	TGTGCCAGCAGTTACGGGACAGGGCTCGATCAGCCCCAGCATTTT	CASSYGTGLDQPQHF
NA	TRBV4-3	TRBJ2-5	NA	TGCGCCAGCAGCCGATCGAAGACCGGGGAGACCCAGTACTTC	CASSRSKTGETQYF
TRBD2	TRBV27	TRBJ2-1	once	TGTGCCAGCAGTCCTCGACTAGCGGGGGGGCAGTACAATGAGCAGTTCTTC	CASSPRLAGGQYNEQFF
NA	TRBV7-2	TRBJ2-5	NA	TGTGCCAGCAGCTTAGGAGAGCGGTCCAAAGGGGAGACCCAGTACTTC	CASSLGERSKGETQYF
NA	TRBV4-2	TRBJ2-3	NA	TGTGCCAGCAGCCAAGGAAGGACAGTATCTAGCACAGATACGCAGTATTTT	CASSQGRTVSSTDTQYF
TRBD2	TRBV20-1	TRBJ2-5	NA	TGCAGTGCTAGTGGGACTAGCGGGGTTAAGACCCAGTACTTC	CSASGTSGVKTQYF
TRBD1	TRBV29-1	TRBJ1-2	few	TGCAGCGTTGACCGCCAGGACAGGGCCTATGGCTACACCTTC	CSVDRQDRAYGYTF
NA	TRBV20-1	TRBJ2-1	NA	TGCAGTGCTAGGGGGCTTGATATCCTATCGCAGTTCTTC	CSARGLDILSQFF
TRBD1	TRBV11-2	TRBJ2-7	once	TGTGCCAGCAGCGAGGACAGGGGGCGGTGGGAGCAGTACTTC	CASSEDRGRWEQYF
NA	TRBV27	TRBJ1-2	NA	TGTGCCAGCAGTCCAGTTTCTGCTAACTATGGCTACACCTTC	CASSPVSANYGYTF
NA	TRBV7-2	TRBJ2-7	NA	TGTGCCAGCAGCTCCAGGGGCCACGGGGGGGAGCAGTACTTC	CASSSRGHGGEQYF
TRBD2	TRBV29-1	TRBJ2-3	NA	TGCAGCACTAATAGAATCAGGACTAGCGGGGAAGCAGATACGCAGTATTTT	CSTNRIRTSGEADTQYF
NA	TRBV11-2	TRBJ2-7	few	TGTGCCAGCAAGACTGAAGTAGAGCAGTACTTC	CASKTEVEQYF
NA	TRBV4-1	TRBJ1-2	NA	TGCGCCAGCAGCCAAGGGTTAGGGGGAGGCTCCTATGGCTACACCTTC	CASSQGLGGGSYGYTF